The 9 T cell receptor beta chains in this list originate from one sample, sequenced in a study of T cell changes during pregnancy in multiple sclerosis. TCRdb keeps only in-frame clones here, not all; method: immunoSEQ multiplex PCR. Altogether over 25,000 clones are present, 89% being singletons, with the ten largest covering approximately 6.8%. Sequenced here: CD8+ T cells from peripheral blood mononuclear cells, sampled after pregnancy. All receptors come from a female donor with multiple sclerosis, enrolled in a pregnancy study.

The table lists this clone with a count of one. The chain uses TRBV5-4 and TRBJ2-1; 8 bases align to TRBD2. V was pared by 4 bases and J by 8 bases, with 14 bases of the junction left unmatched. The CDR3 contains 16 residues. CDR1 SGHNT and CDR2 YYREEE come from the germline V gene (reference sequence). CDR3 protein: CASSPRAGLAGDEQFF. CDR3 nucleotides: TGTGCCAGCAGCCCCCGGGCTGGACTAGCCGGCGATGAGCAGTTCTTC.

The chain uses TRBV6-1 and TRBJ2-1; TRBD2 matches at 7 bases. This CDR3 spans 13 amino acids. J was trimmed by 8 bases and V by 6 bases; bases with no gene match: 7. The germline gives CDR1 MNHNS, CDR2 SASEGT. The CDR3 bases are TGTGCCAGCAGACCGGGAGGATTCCATGAGCAGTTCTTC. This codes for CASRPGGFHEQFF.

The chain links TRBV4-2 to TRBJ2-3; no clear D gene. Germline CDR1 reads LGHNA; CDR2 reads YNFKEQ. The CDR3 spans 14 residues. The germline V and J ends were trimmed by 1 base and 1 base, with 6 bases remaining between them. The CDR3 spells CASSQVPGTDTQYF. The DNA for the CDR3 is TGTGCCAGCAGCCAAGTTCCAGGCACAGATACGCAGTATTTT.

The CDR3 nucleotides read TGTGCCAGCGGGACACCTCTCTACGAGCAGTACTTC. As protein: CASGTPLYEQYF. The gene calls are TRBV6-5 and TRBJ2-7, with D maybe TRBD1 (6 bases). Per germline, CDR1 MNHEY and CDR2 SVGAGI. The CDR3 sequence is 12 residues long. Deletions cut 8 bases from V and 3 bases from J, with 11 bases between.

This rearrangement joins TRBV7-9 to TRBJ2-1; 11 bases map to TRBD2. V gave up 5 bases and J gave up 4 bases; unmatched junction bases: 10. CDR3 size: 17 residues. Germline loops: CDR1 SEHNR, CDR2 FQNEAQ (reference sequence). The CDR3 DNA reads TGTGCCAGCAGCCCTACCTTTAGCGGGAGGGATTACAATGAGCAGTTCTTC. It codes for CASSPTFSGRDYNEQFF.

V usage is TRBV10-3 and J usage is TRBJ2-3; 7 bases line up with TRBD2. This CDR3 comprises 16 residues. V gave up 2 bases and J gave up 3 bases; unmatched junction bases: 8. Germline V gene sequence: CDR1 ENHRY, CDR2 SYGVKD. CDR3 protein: CAISEPSGHKTDTQYF. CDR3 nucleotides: TGTGCCATCAGTGAGCCTAGCGGACATAAAACAGATACGCAGTATTTT.

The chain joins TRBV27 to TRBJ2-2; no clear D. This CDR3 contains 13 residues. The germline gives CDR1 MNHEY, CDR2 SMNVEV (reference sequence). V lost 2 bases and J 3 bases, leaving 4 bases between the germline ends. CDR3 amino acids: CASSLLDTGELFF. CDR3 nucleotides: TGTGCCAGCAGTTTACTTGACACCGGGGAGCTGTTTTTT.

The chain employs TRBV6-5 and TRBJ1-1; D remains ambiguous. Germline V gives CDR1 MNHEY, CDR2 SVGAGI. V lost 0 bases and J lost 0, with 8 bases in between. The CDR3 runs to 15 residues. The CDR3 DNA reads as TGTGCCAGCAGTTACTCCGGGGTCATGAACACTGAAGCTTTCTTT. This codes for CASSYSGVMNTEAFF.

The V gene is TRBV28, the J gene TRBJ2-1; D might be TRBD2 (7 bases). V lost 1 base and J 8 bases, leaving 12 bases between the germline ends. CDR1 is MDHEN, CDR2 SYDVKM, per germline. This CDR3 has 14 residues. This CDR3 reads CASSLLQGRDEQFF. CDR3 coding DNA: TGTGCCAGCAGTTTATTGCAGGGGAGGGATGAGCAGTTCTTC.